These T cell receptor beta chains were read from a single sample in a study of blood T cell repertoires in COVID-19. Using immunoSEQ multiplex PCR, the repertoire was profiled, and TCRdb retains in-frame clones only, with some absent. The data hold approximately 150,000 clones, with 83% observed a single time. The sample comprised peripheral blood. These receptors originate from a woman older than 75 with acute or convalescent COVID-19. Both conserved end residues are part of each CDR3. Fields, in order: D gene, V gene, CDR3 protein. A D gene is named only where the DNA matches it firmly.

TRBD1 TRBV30 CAWSTGTAKVNIQYF
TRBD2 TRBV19 CASKGAGGPFTGELFF
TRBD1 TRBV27 CASSRHRGYEQYF
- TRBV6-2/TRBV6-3 CASSIAGIIQPQHF
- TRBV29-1 CSVDAGRNTGELFF
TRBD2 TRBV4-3 CASSQGYFLAGGNEQFF
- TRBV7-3 CASSQGKGTPLHF
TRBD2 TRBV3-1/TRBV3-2 CASSRLAGGSTEQFF
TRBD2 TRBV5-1 CASSPSGGSYEQYF
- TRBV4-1 CASSQEIPDTEQYF
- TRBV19 CASSIGRSPNQPQHF
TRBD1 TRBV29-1 CSVEGSGQGDGETQYF
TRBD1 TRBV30 CAWGTGTNEKLFF
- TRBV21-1 CAPETGGRYTGELFF
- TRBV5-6 CASSSLRGNYGYTF
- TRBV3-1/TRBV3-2 CASSQESGAVTGELFF
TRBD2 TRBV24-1 CATSDLNPSGVSNEQFF
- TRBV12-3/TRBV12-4 CASSPLREGYTF
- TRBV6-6 CASGPRLISSSYEQYF
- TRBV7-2 CASSSGFVYEQYF
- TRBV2 CASRRGGREQYF
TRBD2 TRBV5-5 CASSLGRGQTGELFF
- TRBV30 CAWSEALTEAFF
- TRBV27 CASSSGQPNQPQHF
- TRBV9 CASSVDVAPLPYNEQFF
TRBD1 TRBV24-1 CATRQGDTEAFF
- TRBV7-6 CASSLGWGLSSETQYF
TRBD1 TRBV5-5 CASSLGDRNQPQHF
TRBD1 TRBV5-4 CASSYGTGSYGYTF
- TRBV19 CASSKPPDSIFYTF
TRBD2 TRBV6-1 CASSAGTSGRQETQYF
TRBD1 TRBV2 CASRDRGQNTEAFF
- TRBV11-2 CASSPSTGNYGYTF
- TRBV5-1 CASRSTSGENYGYTF
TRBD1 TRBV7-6 CASSHWDRGRADTQYF
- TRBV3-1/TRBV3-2 CASSQVGGGYTF
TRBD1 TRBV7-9 CASSLAGQGVLYGYTF
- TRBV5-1 CASSLGRVRSEAFF
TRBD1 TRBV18 CASSPGQGGLDGYTF
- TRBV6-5 CASSRGGAINQPQHF
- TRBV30 CAWSVESYEQYF